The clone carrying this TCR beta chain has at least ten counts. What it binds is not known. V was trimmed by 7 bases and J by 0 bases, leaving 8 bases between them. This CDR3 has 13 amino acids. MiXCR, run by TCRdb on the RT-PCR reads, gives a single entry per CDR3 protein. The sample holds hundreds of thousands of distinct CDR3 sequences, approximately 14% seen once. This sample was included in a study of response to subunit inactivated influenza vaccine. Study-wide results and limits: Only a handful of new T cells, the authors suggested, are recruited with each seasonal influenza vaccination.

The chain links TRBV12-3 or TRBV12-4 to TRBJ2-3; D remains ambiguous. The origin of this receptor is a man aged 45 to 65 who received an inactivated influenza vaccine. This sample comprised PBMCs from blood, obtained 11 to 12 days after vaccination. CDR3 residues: CASTRRSTDTQYF. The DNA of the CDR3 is TGTGCCAGCACCCGCAGGAGCACAGATACGCAGTATTTT.